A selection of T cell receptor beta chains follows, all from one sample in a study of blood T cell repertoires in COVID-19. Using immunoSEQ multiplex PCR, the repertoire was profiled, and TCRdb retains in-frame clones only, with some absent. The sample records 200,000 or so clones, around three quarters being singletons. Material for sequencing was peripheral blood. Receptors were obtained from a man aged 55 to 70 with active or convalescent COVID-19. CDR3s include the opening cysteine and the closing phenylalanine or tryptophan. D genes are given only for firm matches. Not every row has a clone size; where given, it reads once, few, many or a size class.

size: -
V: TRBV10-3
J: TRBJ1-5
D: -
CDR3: CAISEGQSSNQPQHF
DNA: TGTGCCATCAGTGAGGGACAAAGTAGCAATCAGCCCCAGCATTTT

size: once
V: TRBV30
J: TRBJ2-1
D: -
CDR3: CAWTGSGYDYNEQFF
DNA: TGTGCCTGGACCGGTAGCGGATATGATTACAATGAGCAGTTCTTC

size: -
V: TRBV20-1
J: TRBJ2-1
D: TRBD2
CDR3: CSASGGSRNEQFF
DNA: TGCAGTGCTAGTGGCGGGAGTCGAAATGAGCAGTTCTTC

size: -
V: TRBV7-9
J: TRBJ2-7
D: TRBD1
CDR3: CASSPWDSYEQYF
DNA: TGTGCCAGCAGCCCTTGGGACAGCTACGAGCAGTACTTC

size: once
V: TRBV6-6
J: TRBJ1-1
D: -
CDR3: CASSYRGRDTEAFF
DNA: TGTGCCAGCAGTTACCGGGGGAGGGACACTGAAGCTTTCTTT

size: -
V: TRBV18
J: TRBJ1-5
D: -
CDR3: CASSPNPQGQPQHF
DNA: TGTGCCAGCTCACCAAACCCTCAGGGTCAGCCCCAGCATTTT

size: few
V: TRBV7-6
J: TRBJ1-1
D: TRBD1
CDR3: CASSPIGTALNTEAFF
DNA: TGTGCCAGCAGCCCAATCGGGACAGCTCTGAACACTGAAGCTTTCTTT

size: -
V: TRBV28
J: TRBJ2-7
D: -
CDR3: CASSNPTVNSYEQYF
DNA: TGTGCCAGCAGCAATCCGACTGTTAACTCCTACGAGCAGTACTTC

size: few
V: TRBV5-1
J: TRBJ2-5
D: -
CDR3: CASSFEALETQYF
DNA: TGCGCCAGCAGCTTCGAAGCTCTGGAGACCCAGTACTTC

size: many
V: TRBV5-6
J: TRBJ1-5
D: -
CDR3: CASSLMRGGEFGNQPQHF
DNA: TGTGCCAGCAGCTTGATGAGAGGGGGGGAGTTTGGCAATCAGCCCCAGCATTTT

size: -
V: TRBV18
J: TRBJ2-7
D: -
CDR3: CASSPQLTGNEQYF
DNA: TGTGCCAGCTCACCCCAATTGACGGGTAACGAGCAGTACTTC

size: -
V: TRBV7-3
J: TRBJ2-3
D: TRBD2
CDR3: CASSLRGLAGDTQYF
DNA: TGTGCCAGCAGCTTAAGAGGACTAGCGGGAGATACGCAGTATTTT

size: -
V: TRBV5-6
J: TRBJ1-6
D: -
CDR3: CASSLPGYNSPLHF
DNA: TGTGCCAGCTCACTCCCGGGCTATAATTCACCCCTCCACTTT

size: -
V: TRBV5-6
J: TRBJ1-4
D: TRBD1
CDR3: CASSQQGNGEKLFF
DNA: TGTGCCAGCAGCCAACAGGGGAATGGCGAAAAACTGTTTTTT

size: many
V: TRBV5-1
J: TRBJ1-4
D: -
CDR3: CASSLGGSTNEKLFF
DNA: TGCGCCAGCAGCTTGGGCGGCTCAACTAATGAAAAACTGTTTTTT

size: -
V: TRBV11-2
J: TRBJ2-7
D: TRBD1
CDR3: CASSSRGTTYEQYF
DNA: TGTGCCAGCAGCTCCAGGGGGACGACCTACGAGCAGTACTTC

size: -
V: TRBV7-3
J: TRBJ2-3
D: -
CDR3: CASSLMQSTDTQYF
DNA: TGTGCCAGCAGCTTAATGCAGAGCACAGATACGCAGTATTTT

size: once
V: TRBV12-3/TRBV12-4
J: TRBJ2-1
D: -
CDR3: CASSLTGYNEQFF
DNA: TGTGCCAGCAGTTTAACGGGGTACAATGAGCAGTTCTTC

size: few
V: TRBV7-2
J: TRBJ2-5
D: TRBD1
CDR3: CASSWDRPYQETQYF
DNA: TGTGCCAGCAGCTGGGACAGGCCTTACCAAGAGACCCAGTACTTC

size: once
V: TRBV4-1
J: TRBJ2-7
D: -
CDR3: CASSHLGVSYEQYF
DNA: TGCGCCAGCAGCCACCTGGGAGTCTCTTACGAGCAGTACTTC

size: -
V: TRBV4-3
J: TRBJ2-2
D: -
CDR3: CASSQSRINTGELFF
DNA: TGCGCCAGCAGCCAATCTAGGATAAACACCGGGGAGCTGTTTTTT

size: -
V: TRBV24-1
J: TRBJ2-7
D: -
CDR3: CATSDLDKPYEQYF
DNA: TGTGCCACCAGTGACCTCGACAAGCCCTACGAGCAGTACTTC

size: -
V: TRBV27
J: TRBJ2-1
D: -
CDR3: CASSRETGAYNEQFF
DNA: TGTGCCAGCAGTAGGGAAACGGGGGCCTACAATGAGCAGTTCTTC

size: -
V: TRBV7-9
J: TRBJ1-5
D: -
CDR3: CASSPSGGGQPQHF
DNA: TGTGCCAGCAGCCCCTCGGGGGGAGGACAGCCCCAGCATTTT

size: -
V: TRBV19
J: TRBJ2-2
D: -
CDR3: CASRSGLFSGELFF
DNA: TGTGCCAGCCGATCGGGACTTTTCAGCGGGGAGCTGTTTTTT

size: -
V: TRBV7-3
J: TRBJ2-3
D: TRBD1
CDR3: CASSSGTDKTDTQYF
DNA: TGTGCCAGCAGCTCCGGGACAGACAAAACAGATACGCAGTATTTT

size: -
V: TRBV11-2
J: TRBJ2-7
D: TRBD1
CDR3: CASSPDRAYEQYF
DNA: TGTGCCAGCAGCCCGGACAGGGCCTACGAGCAGTACTTC

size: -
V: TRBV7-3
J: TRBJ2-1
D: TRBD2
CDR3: CASSLRTSGPQFF
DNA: TGTGCCAGCAGCTTGAGGACTAGCGGTCCGCAGTTCTTC

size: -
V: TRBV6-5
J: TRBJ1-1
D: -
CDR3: CASGLRGSEAFF
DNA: TGTGCCAGCGGTCTTCGGGGGAGTGAAGCTTTCTTT

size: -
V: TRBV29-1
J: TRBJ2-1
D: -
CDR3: CSVASRGDNEQFF
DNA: TGCAGCGTTGCTAGCAGGGGGGACAATGAGCAGTTCTTC

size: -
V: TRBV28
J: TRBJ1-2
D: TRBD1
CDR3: CASSRQGDGYTF
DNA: TGTGCCAGCAGTCGACAGGGGGATGGCTACACCTTC

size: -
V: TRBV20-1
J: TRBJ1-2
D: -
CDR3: CSASLVNSNYGYTF
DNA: TGCAGTGCTAGTTTAGTCAATTCTAACTATGGCTACACCTTC

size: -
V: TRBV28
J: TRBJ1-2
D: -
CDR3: CASRRRGSGYTF
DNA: TGTGCCAGCAGGCGCAGGGGCTCTGGCTACACCTTC

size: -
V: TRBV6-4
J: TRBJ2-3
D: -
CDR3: CASSETGVGTDTQYF
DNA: TGTGCCAGCAGTGAAACGGGAGTTGGGACAGATACGCAGTATTTT

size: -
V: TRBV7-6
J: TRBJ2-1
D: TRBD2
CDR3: CASSLVAGGTYNEQFF
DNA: TGTGCCAGCAGCTTAGTGGCGGGAGGAACCTACAATGAGCAGTTCTTC

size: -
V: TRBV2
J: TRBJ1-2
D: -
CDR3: CASSRQILYGYTF
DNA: TGTGCCAGCTCTAGACAGATACTCTATGGCTACACCTTC

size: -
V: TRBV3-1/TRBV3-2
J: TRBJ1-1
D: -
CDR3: CASKRGLEAFF
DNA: TGTGCCAGCAAGCGTGGCCTTGAAGCTTTCTTT

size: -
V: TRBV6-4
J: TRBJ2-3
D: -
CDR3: CASSDSGGSGTDTQYF
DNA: TGTGCCAGCAGTGACTCGGGGGGTTCGGGGACAGATACGCAGTATTTT

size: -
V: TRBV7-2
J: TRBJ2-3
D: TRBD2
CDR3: CASSPGLAGDTQYF
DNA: TGTGCCAGCAGCCCCGGACTAGCCGGAGATACGCAGTATTTT

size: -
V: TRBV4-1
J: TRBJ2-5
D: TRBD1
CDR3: CASSQEGGQGIGETQYF
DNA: TGCGCCAGCAGCCAAGAAGGGGGACAGGGGATTGGGGAGACCCAGTACTTC

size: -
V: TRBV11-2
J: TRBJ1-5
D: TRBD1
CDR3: CASSSGTGGQPQHF
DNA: TGTGCCAGCAGCTCAGGGACAGGGGGTCAGCCCCAGCATTTT

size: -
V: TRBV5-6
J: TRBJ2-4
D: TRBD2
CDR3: CASSPRRGTSVTNIQYF
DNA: TGTGCCAGCAGCCCGCGTCGAGGGACTAGCGTAACAAACATTCAGTACTTC

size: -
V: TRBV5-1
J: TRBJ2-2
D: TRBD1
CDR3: CASSLVQGLNTGELFF
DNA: TGCGCCAGCAGCTTAGTACAGGGGTTGAACACCGGGGAGCTGTTTTTT

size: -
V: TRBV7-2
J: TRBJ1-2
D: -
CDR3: CASSLDSTRNYGYTF
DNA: TGTGCCAGCAGCTTAGATAGCACTCGAAACTATGGCTACACCTTC

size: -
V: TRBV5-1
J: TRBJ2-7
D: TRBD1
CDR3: CASSHSPGQGLYEQYF
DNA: TGCGCCAGCAGCCATTCCCCGGGACAGGGGCTTTACGAGCAGTACTTC

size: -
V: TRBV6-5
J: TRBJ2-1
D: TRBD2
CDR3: CASRPANGGREQFF
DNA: TGTGCCAGCAGGCCGGCCAACGGCGGGAGGGAGCAGTTCTTC

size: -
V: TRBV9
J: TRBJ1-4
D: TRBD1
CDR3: CASSVGSGTEIEKLFF
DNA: TGTGCCAGCAGCGTAGGTTCAGGGACAGAAATTGAAAAACTGTTTTTT

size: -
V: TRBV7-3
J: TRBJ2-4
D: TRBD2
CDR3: CASSLTGGLAVAKNIQYF
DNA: TGTGCCAGCAGCTTAACAGGCGGACTAGCGGTAGCCAAAAACATTCAGTACTTC

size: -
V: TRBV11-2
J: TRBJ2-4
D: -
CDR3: CASSLAPGLLNIQYF
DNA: TGTGCCAGCAGCTTAGCTCCGGGACTGCTAAACATTCAGTACTTC

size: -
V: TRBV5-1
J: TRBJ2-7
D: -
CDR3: CASSFGSVVDEQYF
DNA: TGCGCCAGCAGCTTTGGCTCCGTGGTCGACGAGCAGTACTTC